The clone carrying this T cell receptor beta chain showed up just once. A second PCR, run for about 7 to 11 cycles, used a sample-barcoded 5' primer plus a J-beta primer mix. TCRdb reprocessed the 5' RACE reads with MiXCR, giving one entry per CDR3 protein. The data contain some 1.1 million distinct CDR3 sequences, more than 30% of them singletons. V lost 4 bases, J lost 2 bases, and 9 bases lay in between. This CDR3 is 13 amino acids long. Germline values: CDR1 SGHRS, CDR2 YFSETQ. Peripheral blood was drawn, roughly 10 milliliters per donor. This sample is part of a study of blood T cells in healthy people across ages.

This receptor was taken from a man in his late teens or twenties in good health. The chain combines TRBV5-1 with TRBJ2-5; D call uncertain. The specimen was blood. The CDR3 nucleotides read TGCGCCAGCAGCCCATGGAGTCAAGAGACCCAGTACTTC. It translates to CASSPWSQETQYF.